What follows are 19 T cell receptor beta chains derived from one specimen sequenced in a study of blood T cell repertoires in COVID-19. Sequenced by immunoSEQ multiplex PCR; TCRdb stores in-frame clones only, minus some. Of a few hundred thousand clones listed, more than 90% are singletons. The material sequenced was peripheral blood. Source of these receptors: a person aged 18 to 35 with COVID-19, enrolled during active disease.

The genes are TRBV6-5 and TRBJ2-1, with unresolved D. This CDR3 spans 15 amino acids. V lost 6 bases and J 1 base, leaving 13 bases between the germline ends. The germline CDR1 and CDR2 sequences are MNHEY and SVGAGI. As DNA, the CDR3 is TGTGCCAGCAGGATTACGTATACATCCTACAATGAGCAGTTCTTC. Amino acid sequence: CASRITYTSYNEQFF.

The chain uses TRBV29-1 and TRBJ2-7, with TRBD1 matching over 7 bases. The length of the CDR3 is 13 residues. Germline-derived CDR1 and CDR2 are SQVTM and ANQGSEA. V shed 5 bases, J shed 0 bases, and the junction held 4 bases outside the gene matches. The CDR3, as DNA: TGCAGCGTTACGACAGGGAGCTCCTACGAGCAGTACTTC. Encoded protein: CSVTTGSSYEQYF.

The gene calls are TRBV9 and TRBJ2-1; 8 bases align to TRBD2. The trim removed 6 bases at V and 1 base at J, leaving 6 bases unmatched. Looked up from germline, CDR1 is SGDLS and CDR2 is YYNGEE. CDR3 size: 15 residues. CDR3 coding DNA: TGTGCCAGCACCATAGCGGGAATATCCTACAATGAGCAGTTCTTC. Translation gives CASTIAGISYNEQFF. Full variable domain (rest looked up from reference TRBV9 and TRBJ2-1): DSGVTQTPKHLITATGQRVTLRCSPRSGDLSVYWYQQSLDQGLQFLIQYYNGEERAKGNILERFSAQQFPDLHSELNLSSLELGDSALYFCASTIAGISYNEQFFGPGTRLTVL.

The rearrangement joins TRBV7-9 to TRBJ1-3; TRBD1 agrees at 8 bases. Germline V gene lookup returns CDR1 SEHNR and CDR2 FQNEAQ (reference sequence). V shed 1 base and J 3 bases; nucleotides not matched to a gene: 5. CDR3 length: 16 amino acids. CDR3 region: CASSLEAGGGGNTIYF. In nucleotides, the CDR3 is TGTGCCAGCAGCTTAGAGGCAGGGGGCGGTGGAAACACCATATATTTT.

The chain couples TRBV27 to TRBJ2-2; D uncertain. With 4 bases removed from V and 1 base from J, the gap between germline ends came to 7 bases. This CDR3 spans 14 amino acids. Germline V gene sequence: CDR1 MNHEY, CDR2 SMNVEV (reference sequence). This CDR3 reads CASSSGMNTGELFF. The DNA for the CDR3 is TGTGCCAGCAGTTCCGGTATGAACACCGGGGAGCTGTTTTTT.

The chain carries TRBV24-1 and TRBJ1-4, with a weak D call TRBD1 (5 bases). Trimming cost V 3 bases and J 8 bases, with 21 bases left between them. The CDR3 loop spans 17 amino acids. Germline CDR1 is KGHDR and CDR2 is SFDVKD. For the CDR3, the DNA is TGTGCCACCAGTGATCCTCGGGAGAGGGGTGGAGGCGAAAAACTGTTTTTT. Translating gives CATSDPRERGGGEKLFF.

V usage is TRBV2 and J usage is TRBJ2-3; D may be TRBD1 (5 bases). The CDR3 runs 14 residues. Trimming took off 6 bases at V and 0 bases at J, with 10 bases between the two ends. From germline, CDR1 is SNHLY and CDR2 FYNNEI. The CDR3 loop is CASSRVVSTDTQYF. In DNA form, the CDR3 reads TGTGCCAGCAGCAGGGTTGTGAGCACAGATACGCAGTATTTT.

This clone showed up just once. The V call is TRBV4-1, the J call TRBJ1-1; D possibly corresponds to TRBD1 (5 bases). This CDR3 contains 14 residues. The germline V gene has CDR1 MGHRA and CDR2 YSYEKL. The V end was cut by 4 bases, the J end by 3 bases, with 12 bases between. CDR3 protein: CASSRTREDTEAFF. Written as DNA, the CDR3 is TGCGCCAGCAGCCGGACAAGGGAGGACACTGAAGCTTTCTTT.

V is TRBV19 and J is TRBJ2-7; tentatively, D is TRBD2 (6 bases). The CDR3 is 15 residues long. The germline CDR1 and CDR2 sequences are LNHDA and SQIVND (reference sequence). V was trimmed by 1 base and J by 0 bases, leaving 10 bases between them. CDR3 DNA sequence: TGTGCCAGTAGTATAGGGGGCGGGACCTCCTACGAGCAGTACTTC. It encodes CASSIGGGTSYEQYF.

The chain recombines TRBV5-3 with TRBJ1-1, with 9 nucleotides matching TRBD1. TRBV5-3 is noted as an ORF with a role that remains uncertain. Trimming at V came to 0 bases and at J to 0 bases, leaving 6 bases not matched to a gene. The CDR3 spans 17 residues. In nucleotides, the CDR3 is TGTGCCAGAAGCTTGGCTGGGACAGGGACCATGAACACTGAAGCTTTCTTT. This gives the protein CARSLAGTGTMNTEAFF.

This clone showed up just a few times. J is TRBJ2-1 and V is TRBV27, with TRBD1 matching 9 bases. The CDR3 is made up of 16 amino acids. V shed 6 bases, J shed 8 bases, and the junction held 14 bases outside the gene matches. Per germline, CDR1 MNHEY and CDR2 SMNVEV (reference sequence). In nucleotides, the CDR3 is TGTGCCAGCAGCCGTCCCGGGACAGGGTTAGTGTATGAGCAGTTCTTC. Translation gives CASSRPGTGLVYEQFF.

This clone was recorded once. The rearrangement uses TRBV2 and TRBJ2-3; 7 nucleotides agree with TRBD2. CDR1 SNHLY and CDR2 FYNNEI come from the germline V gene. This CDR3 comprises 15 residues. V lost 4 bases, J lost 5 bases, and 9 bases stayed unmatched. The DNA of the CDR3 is TGTGCCAGCAGTGCCTCCCCGGCTAGCGGAGATACGCAGTATTTT. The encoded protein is CASSASPASGDTQYF.

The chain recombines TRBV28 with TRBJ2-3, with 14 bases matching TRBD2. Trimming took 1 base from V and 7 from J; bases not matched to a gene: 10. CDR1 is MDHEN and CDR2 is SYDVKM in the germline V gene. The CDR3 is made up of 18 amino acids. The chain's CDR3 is CASSLSGLAGGPPNTQYF. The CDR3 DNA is TGTGCCAGCAGTTTATCAGGACTAGCGGGAGGACCGCCTAATACGCAGTATTTT.

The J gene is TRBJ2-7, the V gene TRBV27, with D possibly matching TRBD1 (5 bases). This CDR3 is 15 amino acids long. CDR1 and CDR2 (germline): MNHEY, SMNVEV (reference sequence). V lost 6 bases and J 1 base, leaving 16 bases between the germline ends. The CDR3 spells CASSSQGAVSYEQYF. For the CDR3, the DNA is TGTGCCAGCAGCTCACAAGGGGCGGTATCCTACGAGCAGTACTTC.

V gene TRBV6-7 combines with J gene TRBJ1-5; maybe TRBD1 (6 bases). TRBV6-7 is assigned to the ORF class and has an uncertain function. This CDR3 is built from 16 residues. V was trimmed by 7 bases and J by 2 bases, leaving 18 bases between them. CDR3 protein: CASMRGGRVGNQPQHF. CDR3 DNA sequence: TGTGCCAGCATGAGGGGGGGAAGAGTTGGCAATCAGCCCCAGCATTTT.

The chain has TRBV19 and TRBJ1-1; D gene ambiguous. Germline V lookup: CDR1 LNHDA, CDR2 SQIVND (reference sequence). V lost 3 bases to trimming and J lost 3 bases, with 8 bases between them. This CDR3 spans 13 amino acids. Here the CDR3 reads CASSMAGYTEAFF. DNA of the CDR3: TGTGCCAGTAGTATGGCGGGTTACACTGAAGCTTTCTTT.

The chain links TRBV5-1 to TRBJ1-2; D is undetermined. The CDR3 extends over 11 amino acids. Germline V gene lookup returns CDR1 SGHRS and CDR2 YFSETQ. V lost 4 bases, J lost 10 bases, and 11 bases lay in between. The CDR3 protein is CASSAARDYTF. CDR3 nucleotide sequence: TGCGCCAGCAGCGCGGCACGGGACTACACCTTC.

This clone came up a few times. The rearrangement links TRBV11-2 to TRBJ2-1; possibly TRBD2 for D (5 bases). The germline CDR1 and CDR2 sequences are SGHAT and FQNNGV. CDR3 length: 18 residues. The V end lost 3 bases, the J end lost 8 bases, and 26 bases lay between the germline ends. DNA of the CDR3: TGTGCCAGCAGCTTCACAGAGGGTTGGAGAGGGCGGCCCGATGAGCAGTTCTTC. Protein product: CASSFTEGWRGRPDEQFF.

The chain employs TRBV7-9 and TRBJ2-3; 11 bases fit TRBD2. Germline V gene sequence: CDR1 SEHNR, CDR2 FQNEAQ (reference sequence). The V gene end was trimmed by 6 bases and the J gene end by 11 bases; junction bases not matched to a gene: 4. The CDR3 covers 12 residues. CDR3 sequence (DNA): TGTGCCAGCAGGCCCCTAGCGGGAGGGCAGTATTTT. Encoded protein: CASRPLAGGQYF.